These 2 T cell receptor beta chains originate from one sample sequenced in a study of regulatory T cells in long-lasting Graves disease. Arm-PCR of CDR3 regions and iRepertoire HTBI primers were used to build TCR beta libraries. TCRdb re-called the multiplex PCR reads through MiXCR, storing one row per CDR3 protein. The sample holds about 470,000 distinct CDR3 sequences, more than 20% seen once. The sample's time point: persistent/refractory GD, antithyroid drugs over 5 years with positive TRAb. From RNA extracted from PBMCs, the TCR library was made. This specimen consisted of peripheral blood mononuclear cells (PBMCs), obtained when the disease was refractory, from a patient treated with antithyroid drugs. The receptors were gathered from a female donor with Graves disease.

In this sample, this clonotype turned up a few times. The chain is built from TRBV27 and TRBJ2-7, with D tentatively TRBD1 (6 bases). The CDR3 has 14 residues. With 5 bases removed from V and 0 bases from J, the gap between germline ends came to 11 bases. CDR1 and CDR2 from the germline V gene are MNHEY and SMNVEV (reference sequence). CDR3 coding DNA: TGTGCCAGCAGTCCCACAGGGAACTCCTACGAGCAGTACTTC. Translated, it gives CASSPTGNSYEQYF.

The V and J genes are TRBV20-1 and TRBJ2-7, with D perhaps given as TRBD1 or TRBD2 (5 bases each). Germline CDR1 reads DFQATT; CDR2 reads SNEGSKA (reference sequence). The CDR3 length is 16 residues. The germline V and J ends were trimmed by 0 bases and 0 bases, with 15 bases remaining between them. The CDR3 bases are TGCAGTGCTAGAGATCGGGGCAGGCCGGGCTCCTACGAGCAGTACTTC. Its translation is CSARDRGRPGSYEQYF.